This TCR beta chain was observed in a study of preoperative IRX-2 immunotherapy in early breast cancer. The germline CDR1 and CDR2 sequences are SGHNT and YYREEE (reference sequence). The CDR3 loop spans 17 amino acids. The junction had 5 bases not matched to a gene; V was cut back by 1 base and J by 3 bases. This sample's treatment: preoperative locoregional IRX-2 cytokine immunotherapy. Preoperative locoregional IRX-2 cytokine immunotherapy was tested in the phase Ib source study. Sequencing used immunoSEQ multiplex PCR; TCRdb keeps in-frame clones, though not all of them. This sample yields about 43,000 clones, of which less than 95% are seen a single time; more than 1.5% belongs to the top ten.

The source was tumor tissue, collected after IRX-2 immunotherapy. The V and J genes are TRBV5-4 and TRBJ2-1; 12 bases are a match to TRBD2. The TCR comes from a human donor with breast cancer. Here the CDR3 reads CASSLSLAGGLYNEQFF. DNA for the CDR3: TGTGCCAGCAGCTTGTCGCTAGCGGGGGGGCTCTACAATGAGCAGTTCTTC.